A single count supports the clone carrying this T cell receptor (beta chain). The record originates from a study of OX40 agonist ivuxolimab in advanced cancers. About the research overall: Patients were treated with ivuxolimab, an agonistic anti-OX40 (CD134) antibody.

Measured with immunoSEQ multiplex PCR; TCRdb has only the in-frame clones, and not every one. The data show approximately 75,000 clones, more than 75% seen once. The CDR3 sequence is 15 residues long. From germline, CDR1 is LGHNA and CDR2 YSLEER. Trimming left V 1 base short and J 2 bases short, with 9 bases between. This receptor was taken from an adult with an advanced solid tumor such as melanoma, head and neck, liver or kidney cancer. The V and J genes are TRBV4-3 and TRBJ1-5; D is possibly TRBD1 (6 bases). Specimen: CD4+ or CD8+ T cells sorted from blood, collected in a trial of the OX40 agonist ivuxolimab. The CDR3 is CASSQGPGGNQPQHF. The CDR3 region has the DNA TGCGCCAGCAGCCAAGGGCCAGGGGGCAATCAGCCCCAGCATTTT.